The sequence of this TCR beta chain was determined in a study of T cell repertoires in cytomegalovirus infection. The overall study: From public TCR beta signatures came an indication of both CMV infection and matching HLA type. Findings and limits, study-wide: Dominating the ex vivo response were TCR beta clonotypes that were CMV-specific and HLA-C-restricted. Cumulative public TCR beta family frequency identified carriers of CMV plus the relevant HLA.

The ends lost 8 bases at V and 5 bases at J; junction bases unmatched: 3. The CDR3 is 13 residues long. Looked up from germline, CDR1 is SNHLY and CDR2 is FYNNEI. This clonotype was found once. The antigen is undetermined. TCRdb analysed the reads with MiXCR anew, one entry per CDR3 protein. The table shows hundreds of thousands of distinct CDR3 sequences, with roughly 20% occurring only once. V gene TRBV2 combines with J gene TRBJ2-5; 12 nucleotides agree with TRBD1. This receptor was identified in a human donor in good health (CMV status not recorded). Some clones in this sample may be carry-over from other donors' samples. Sequenced input: PBMCs. The CDR3 sequence is CASGDRGLETQYF. The CDR3 DNA sequence: TGTGCCAGCGGGGACAGGGGGCTGGAGACCCAGTACTTC.